Listed here is a single T cell receptor (beta chain). This CDR3 region has 14 residues. Deletions cut 3 bases from V and 6 bases from J, with 14 bases between. The germline gives CDR1 KGHSH, CDR2 LQKENI. Sequencing was performed with immunoSEQ multiplex PCR; in TCRdb, only in-frame clones are kept and a portion is missing. The sample yields tens of thousands of clones, around 84% seen once. This sample was included in a study of blood T cell repertoires in COVID-19. Study in general: The United States, Italy and Spain provided the acute and convalescent COVID-19 samples.

Sequencing was carried out using peripheral blood. The chain combines TRBV18 with TRBJ1-1, with TRBD1 as a possible D gene (6 bases). This TCR derives from a man aged 50 to 59 with active or convalescent COVID-19. CDR3 DNA sequence: TGTGCCAGCTCACCCGATACAGGGTTCTCTGAAGCTTTCTTT. Translation gives CASSPDTGFSEAFF.